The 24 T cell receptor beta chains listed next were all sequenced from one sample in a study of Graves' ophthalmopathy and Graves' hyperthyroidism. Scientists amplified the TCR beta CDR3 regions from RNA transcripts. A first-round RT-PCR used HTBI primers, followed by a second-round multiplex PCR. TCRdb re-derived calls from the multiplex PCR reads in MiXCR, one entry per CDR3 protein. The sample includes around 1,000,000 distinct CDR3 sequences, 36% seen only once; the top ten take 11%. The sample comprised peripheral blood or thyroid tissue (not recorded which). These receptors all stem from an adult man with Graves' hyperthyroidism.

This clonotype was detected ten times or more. The CDR3: CASEDRGLPNQPQHF. The CDR3 DNA reads TGTGCCAGCGAGGACAGGGGGCTTCCTAATCAGCCCCAGCATTTT. This chain joins TRBV12-3 or TRBV12-4 and TRBJ1-5, with 11 bases that match TRBD1. V lost 8 bases, J lost 4 bases, and 7 bases stayed unmatched. The CDR3 is 15 amino acids.

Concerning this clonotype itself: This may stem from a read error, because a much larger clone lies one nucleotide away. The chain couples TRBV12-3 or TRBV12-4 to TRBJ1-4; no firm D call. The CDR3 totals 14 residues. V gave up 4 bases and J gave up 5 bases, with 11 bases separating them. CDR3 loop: CASSSDVGNEKLFF. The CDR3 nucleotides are TGTGCCAGCAGTTCAGACGTGGGGAATGAAAAACTGTTTTTT.

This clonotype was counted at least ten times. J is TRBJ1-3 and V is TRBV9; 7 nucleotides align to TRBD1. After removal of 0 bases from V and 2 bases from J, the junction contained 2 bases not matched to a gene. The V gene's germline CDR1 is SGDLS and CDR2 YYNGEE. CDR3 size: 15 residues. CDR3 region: CASSVDRGTGNTIYF. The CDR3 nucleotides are TGTGCCAGCAGCGTAGACAGGGGTACTGGAAACACCATATATTTT.

The CDR3 DNA sequence: TGTGCCAGCAGTTTTGGACTAGCGGGAGTAAGGCAAGAGACCCAGTACTTC. Translating gives CASSFGLAGVRQETQYF. This chain links TRBV28 with TRBJ2-5; TRBD2 agrees at 13 bases. This CDR3 has 17 amino acids. V trimming: 3 bases; J trimming: 2 bases; junction bases outside the gene matches: 6. Germline-derived CDR1 and CDR2 are MDHEN and SYDVKM. Combining the CDR3 with reference TRBV28 and TRBJ2-5 gives the whole variable domain DVKVTQSSRYLVKRTGEKVFLECVQDMDHENMFWYRQDPGLGLRLIYFSYDVKMKEKGDIPEGYSVSREKKERFSLILESASTNQTSMYLCASSFGLAGVRQETQYFGPGTRLLVL.

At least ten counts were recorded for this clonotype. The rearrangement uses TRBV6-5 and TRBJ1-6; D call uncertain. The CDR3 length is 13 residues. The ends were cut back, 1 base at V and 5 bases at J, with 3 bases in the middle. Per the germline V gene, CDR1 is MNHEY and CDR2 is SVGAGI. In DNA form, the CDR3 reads TGTGCCAGCAGTTACTGGAATAATTCACCCCTCCACTTT. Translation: CASSYWNNSPLHF.

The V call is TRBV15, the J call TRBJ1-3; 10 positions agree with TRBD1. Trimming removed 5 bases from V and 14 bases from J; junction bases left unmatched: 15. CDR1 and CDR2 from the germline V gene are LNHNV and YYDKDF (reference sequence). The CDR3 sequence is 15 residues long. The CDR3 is CATSHILTGTGALYF. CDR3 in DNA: TGTGCCACCAGCCATATACTGACCGGGACAGGGGCCTTATATTTT.

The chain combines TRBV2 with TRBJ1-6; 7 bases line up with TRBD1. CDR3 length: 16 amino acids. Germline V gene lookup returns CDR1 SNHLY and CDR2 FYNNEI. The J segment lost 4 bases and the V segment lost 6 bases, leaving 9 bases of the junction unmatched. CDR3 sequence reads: CASSLMGQPYNSPLHF. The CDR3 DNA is TGTGCCAGCAGCCTTATGGGACAGCCTTATAATTCACCCCTCCACTTT.

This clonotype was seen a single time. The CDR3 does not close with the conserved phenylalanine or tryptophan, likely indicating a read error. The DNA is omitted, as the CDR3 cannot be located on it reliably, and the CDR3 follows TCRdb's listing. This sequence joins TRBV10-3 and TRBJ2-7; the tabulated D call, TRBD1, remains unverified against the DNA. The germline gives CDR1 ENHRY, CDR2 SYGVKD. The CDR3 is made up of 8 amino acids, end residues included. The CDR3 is CAISGAGQ.

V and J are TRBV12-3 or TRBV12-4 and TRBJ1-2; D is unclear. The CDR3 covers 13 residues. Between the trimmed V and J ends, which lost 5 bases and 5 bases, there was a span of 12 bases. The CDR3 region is CASSPEDLYGYTF. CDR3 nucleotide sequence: TGTGCCAGCAGTCCTGAGGACCTGTATGGCTACACCTTC.

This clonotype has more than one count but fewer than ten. The chain's CDR3 is CASSLFTGQGAGYGYTF. CDR3 in DNA: TGTGCCAGCAGCTTGTTCACGGGACAGGGGGCCGGCTATGGCTACACCTTC. The rearrangement joins TRBV5-6 to TRBJ1-2; 12 bases fit TRBD1. V lost 1 base and J lost 4; bases outside the gene matches: 8. The CDR3 runs 17 residues. Germline V gene lookup returns CDR1 SGHDT and CDR2 YYEEEE.

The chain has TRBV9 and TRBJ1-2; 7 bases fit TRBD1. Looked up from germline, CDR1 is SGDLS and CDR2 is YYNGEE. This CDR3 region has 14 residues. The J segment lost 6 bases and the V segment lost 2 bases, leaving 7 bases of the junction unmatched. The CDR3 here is CASSVNDRVHGYTF. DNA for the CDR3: TGTGCCAGCAGCGTCAACGACAGGGTCCATGGCTACACCTTC. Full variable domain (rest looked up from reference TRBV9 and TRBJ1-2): DSGVTQTPKHLITATGQRVTLRCSPRSGDLSVYWYQQSLDQGLQFLIQYYNGEERAKGNILERFSAQQFPDLHSELNLSSLELGDSALYFCASSVNDRVHGYTFGSGTRLTVV.

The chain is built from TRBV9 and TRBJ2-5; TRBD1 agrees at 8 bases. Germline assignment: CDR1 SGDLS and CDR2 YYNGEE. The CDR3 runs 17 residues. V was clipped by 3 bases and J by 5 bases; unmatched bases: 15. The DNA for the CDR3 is TGTGCCAGCAGCGCCGAACTTAGACGGACAGGGCAGGAGACCCAGTACTTC. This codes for CASSAELRRTGQETQYF.

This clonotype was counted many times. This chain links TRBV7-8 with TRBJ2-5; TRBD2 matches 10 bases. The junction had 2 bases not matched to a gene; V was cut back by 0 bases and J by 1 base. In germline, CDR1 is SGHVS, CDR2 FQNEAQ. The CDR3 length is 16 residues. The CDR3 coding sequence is TGTGCCAGCAGCTTAGCGACTAGCGGGCCCCAAGAGACCCAGTACTTC. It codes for CASSLATSGPQETQYF. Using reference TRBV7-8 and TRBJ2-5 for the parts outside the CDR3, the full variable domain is GAGVSQSPRYKVAKRGQDVALRCDPISGHVSLFWYQQALGQGPEFLTYFQNEAQLDKSGLPSDRFFAERPEGSVSTLKIQRTQQEDSAVYLCASSLATSGPQETQYFGPGTRLLVL.

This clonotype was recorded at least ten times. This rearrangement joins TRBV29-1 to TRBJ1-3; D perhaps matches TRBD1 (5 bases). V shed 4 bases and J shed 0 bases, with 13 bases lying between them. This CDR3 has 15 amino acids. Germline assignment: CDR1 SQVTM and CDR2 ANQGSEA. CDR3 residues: CSVGGHPDSGNTIYF. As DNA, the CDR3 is TGCAGCGTTGGGGGCCACCCCGACTCTGGAAACACCATATATTTT.

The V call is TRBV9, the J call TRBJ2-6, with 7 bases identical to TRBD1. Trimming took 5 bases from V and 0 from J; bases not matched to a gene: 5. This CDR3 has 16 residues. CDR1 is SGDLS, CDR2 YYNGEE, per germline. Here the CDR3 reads CASRVGQHSGANVLTF. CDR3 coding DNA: TGTGCCAGCAGGGTGGGACAGCACTCTGGGGCCAACGTCCTGACTTTC.

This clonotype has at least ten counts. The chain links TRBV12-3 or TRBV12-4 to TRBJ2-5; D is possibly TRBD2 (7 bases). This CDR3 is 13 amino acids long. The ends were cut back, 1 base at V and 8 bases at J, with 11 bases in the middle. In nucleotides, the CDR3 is TGTGCCAGCAGTTTAGGGGGGGGGGCAACCCAGTACTTC. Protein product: CASSLGGGATQYF.

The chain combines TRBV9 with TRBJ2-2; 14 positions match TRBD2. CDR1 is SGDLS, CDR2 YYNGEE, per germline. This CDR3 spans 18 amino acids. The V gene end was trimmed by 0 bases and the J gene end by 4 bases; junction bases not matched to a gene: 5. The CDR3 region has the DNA TGTGCCAGCAGCGTAGAGGGACTAGCGGGAGTGAGCACCGGGGAGCTGTTTTTT. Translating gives CASSVEGLAGVSTGELFF.

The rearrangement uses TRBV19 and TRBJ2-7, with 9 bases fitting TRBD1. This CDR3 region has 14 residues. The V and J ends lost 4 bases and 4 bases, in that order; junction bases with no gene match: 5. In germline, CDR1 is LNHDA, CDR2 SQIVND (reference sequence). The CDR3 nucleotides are TGTGCCAGTAGTAACTCGGGACAGGGTTACGAGCAGTACTTC. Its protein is CASSNSGQGYEQYF.

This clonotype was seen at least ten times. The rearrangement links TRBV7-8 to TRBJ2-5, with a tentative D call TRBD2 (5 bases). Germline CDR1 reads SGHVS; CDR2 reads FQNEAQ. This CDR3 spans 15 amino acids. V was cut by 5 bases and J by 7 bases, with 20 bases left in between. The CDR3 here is CASSPPPIGGRTQYF. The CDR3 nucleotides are TGTGCCAGCAGCCCACCCCCGATAGGCGGGCGGACCCAGTACTTC.

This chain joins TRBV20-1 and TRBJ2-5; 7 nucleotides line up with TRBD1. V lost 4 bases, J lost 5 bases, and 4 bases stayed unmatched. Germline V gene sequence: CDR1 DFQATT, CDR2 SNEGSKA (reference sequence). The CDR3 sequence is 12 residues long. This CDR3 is CSAKGAIETQYF. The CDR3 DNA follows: TGCAGTGCTAAGGGGGCTATTGAGACCCAGTACTTC.

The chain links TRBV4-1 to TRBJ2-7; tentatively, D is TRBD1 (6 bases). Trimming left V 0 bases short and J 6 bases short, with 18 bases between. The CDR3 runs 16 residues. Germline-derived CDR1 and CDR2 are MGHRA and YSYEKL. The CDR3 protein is CASSQDLGARGIEQYF. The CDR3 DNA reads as TGCGCCAGCAGCCAAGATCTGGGGGCGAGGGGGATCGAGCAGTACTTC.

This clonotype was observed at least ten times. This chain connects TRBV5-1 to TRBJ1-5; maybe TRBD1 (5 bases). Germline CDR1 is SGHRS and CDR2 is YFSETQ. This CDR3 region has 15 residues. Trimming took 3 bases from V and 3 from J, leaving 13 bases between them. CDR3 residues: CASSSDSRNNQPQHF. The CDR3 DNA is TGCGCCAGCAGCTCCGACAGCCGAAACAATCAGCCCCAGCATTTT.

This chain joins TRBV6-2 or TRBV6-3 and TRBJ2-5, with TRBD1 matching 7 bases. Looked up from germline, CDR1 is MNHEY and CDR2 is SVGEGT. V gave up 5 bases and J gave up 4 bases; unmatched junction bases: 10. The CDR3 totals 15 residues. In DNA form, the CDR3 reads TGTGCCAGCAGTCCCCCCGCGACAGGGCCAGAGACCCAGTACTTC. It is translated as CASSPPATGPETQYF.

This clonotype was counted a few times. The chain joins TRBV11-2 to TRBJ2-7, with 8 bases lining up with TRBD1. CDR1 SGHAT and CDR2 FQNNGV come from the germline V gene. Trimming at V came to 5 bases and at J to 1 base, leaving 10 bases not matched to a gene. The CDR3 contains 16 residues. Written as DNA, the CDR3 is TGTGCCAGCAGCCAAGATAGGACAGGGATTTCCTACGAGCAGTACTTC. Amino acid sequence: CASSQDRTGISYEQYF.